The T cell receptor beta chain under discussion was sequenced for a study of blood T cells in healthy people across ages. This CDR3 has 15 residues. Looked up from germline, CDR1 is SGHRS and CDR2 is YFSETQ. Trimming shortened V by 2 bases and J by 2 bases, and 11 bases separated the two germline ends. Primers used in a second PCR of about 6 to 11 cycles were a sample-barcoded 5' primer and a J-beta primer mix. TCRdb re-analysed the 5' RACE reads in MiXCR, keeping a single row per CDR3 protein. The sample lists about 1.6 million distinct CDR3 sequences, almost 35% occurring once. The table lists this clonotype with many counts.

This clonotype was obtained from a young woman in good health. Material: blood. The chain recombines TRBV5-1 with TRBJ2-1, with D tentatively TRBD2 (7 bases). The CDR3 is CASSLVGGPYNEQFF. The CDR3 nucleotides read TGCGCCAGCAGCTTAGTGGGGGGGCCCTACAATGAGCAGTTCTTC.